Listed below are T cell receptor beta chains from one sample, sequenced in a study of CD8 T cells in ankylosing spondylitis. TCRdb re-called the 5' RACE reads with MiXCR, one entry per CDR3 protein. The sample comprises 350,000 to 450,000 distinct CDR3 sequences, 25% to 30% of which are singletons, and 0.89% rests with the top ten. Sequenced: blood, either unsorted or a sorted T cell fraction (not recorded which). The receptors were gathered from a male donor with ankylosing spondylitis. Both conserved end residues are part of each CDR3. A D gene is named only where the DNA matches it firmly.

>TRBV19|TRBD2
CASSKATSGRAKNIQYF
>TRBV29-1|-
CSVSANTGHNEQFF
>TRBV29-1|-
CSVAGRTDFSADTQYF
>TRBV29-1|-
CSVVKAGGIDTQYF
>TRBV14|-
CASSQDFGANSYNEQFF
>TRBV20-1|-
CSARDPLKQFF
>TRBV10-1|TRBD2
CASSGGLAGRTDTQYF
>TRBV5-1|-
CASSYAGSQETQYF
>TRBV24-1|TRBD1
CATSEHRGDVYNEQFF
>TRBV20-1|TRBD2
CSARDIAASGRWTDTQYF
>TRBV15|TRBD1
CATSGRPGQGRADTQYF
>TRBV24-1|-
CATSDLVREKNNEQFF
>TRBV7-9|-
CASSHRQILQETQYF
>TRBV10-2|TRBD2
CASFTSGDTGELFF
>TRBV5-1|-
CASSFLSEATEAFF
>TRBV3-1|-
CASSQGTGENQPQHF
>TRBV12-3/TRBV12-4|-
CATARGAYSNQPQHF
>TRBV11-2|TRBD1
CASSLVSRDRGFDQPQHF
>TRBV20-1|-
CSGTTGNTEAFF
>TRBV29-1|-
CSATVVRAFF
>TRBV2|-
CASSEVRVTGEQFF
>TRBV20-1|TRBD2
CSRNRPSGDSYEQYF
>TRBV7-2|-
CASSPLPGLMEKLFF
>TRBV12-3/TRBV12-4|TRBD1
CASSDRVQGYTF
>TRBV12-5|-
CASGLKGRDTEAFF
>TRBV7-6|TRBD2
CASSQGRAAGGKQFF
>TRBV10-3|TRBD1
CATLTGSNSPLHF
>TRBV29-1|TRBD1
CSGGQGMNTEAFF
>TRBV20-1|TRBD1
CSAYRGREEKLFF
>TRBV6-1|-
CASNLPPGDMMSGNSPLHF
>TRBV6-1|-
CAIRGLADTDTQYF
>TRBV11-2|-
CASSFSRVGAFF
>TRBV19|TRBD2
CASSSGLAGGEQYF
>TRBV5-5|TRBD2
CASSPQLAEYNEQFF
>TRBV20-1|-
CSAYGGGRANYGYTF
>TRBV12-3/TRBV12-4|TRBD2
CASILAGVTDTQYF
>TRBV29-1|TRBD2
CSGGLAGGDEQFF
>TRBV5-1|-
CASSPRRTSSYNEQFF
>TRBV5-1|-
CASSPPRRKTQYF
>TRBV5-1|TRBD2
CASSSSSGRKTETQYF
>TRBV18|TRBD1
CASSPLGQGGNTIYF
>TRBV12-3/TRBV12-4|TRBD1
CASSRQGDQPQHF
>TRBV4-2|-
CASSQEAGSLQGTANVLTF
>TRBV29-1|-
CSVEGSTDTQYF
>TRBV11-2|-
CASSPGRQNSPLHF
>TRBV20-1|TRBD1
CSAPSGQGAETQYF
>TRBV7-9|-
CASSLPEMTQYF
>TRBV12-3/TRBV12-4|TRBD2
CASSLGGGEGQETQYF